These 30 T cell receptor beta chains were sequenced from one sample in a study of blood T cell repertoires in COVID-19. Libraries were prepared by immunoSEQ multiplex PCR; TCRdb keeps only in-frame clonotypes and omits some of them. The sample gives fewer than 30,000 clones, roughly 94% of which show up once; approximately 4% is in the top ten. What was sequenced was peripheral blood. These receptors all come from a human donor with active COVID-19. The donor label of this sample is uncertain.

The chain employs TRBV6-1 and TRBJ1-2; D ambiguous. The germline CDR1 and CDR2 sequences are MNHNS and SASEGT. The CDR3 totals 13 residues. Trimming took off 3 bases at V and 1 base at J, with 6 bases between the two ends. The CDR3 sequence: CASSDRINYGYTF. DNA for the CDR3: TGTGCCAGCAGTGACAGGATTAACTATGGCTACACCTTC.

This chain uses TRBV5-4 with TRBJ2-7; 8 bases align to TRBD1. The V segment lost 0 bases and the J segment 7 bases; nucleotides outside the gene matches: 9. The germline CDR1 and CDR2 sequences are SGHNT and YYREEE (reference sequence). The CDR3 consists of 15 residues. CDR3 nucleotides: TGTGCCAGCAGCTTGGGCAGGGGGCGAACGGGGGAGCAGTACTTC. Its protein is CASSLGRGRTGEQYF.

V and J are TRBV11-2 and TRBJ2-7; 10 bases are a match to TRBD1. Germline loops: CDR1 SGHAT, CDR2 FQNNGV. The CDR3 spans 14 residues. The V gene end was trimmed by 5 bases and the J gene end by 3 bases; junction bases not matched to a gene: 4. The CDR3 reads CASSRTGGGYEQYF. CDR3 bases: TGTGCCAGCAGCCGGACAGGGGGTGGCTACGAGCAGTACTTC.

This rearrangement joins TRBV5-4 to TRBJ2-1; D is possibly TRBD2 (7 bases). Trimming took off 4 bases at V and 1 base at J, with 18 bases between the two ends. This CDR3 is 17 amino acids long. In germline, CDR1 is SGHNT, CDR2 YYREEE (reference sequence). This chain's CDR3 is CASSAGARTPSYNEQFF. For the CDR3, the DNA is TGTGCCAGCAGCGCGGGGGCTAGGACTCCTTCCTACAATGAGCAGTTCTTC.

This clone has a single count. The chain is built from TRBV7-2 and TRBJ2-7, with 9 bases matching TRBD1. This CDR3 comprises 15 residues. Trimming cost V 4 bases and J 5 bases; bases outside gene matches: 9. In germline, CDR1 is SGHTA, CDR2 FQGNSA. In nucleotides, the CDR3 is TGTGCCAGCAGCTCCGGATCAACAGGGGGCAACGAGCAGTACTTC. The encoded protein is CASSSGSTGGNEQYF. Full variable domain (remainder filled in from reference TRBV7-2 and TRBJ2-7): GAGVSQSPSNKVTEKGKDVELRCDPISGHTALYWYRQSLGQGLEFLIYFQGNSAPDKSGLPSDRFSAERTGGSVSTLTIQRTQQEDSAVYLCASSSGSTGGNEQYFGPGTRLTVT.

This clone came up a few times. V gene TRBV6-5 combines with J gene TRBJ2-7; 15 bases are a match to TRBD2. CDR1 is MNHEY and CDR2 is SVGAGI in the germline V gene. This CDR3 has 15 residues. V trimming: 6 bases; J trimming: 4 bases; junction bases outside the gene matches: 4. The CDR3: CASRGLAGGSYEQYF. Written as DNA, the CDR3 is TGTGCCAGCAGGGGACTAGCGGGAGGCTCGTACGAGCAGTACTTC.

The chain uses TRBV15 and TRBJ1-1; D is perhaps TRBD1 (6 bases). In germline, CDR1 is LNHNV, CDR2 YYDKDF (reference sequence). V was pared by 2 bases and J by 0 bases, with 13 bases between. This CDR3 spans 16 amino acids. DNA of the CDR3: TGTGCCACCAGCAGAATACAGGGAACAATGAACACTGAAGCTTTCTTT. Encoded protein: CATSRIQGTMNTEAFF.

In nucleotides, the CDR3 is TGTGCCAGCTCACCGACACCGAAGAGCTCTGGAAACACCATATATTTT. Translated, it gives CASSPTPKSSGNTIYF. The V gene is TRBV18, the J gene TRBJ1-3; D is undetermined. V gave up 3 bases and J gave up 0 bases, with 12 bases separating them. CDR3 size: 16 residues. CDR1 KGHSH and CDR2 LQKENI come from the germline V gene. Drawing the rest from reference TRBV18 and TRBJ1-3, the complete variable domain is NAGVMQNPRHLVRRRGQEARLRCSPMKGHSHVYWYRQLPEEGLKFMVYLQKENIIDESGMPKERFSAEFPKEGPSILRIQQVVRGDSAAYFCASSPTPKSSGNTIYFGEGSWLTVV.

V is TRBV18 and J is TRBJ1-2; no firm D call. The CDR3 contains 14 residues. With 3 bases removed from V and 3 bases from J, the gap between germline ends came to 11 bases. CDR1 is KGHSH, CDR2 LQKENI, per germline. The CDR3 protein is CASSPPPVHYGYTF. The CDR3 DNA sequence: TGTGCCAGCTCACCCCCACCAGTGCACTATGGCTACACCTTC.

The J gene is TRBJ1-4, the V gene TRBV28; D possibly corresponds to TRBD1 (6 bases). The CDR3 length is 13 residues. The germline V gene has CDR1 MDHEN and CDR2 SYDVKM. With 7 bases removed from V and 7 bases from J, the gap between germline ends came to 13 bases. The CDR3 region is CASTTTGFEKLFF. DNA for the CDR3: TGTGCCAGCACCACCACAGGGTTTGAAAAACTGTTTTTT.

CDR3 sequence: CASSRKTRSGANVLTF. Written as DNA, the CDR3 is TGTGCCAGCAGTAGGAAGACACGATCTGGGGCCAACGTCCTGACTTTC. This chain connects TRBV6-2 or TRBV6-3 to TRBJ2-6; D unclear. V was pared by 5 bases and J by 1 base, with 12 bases between. Per the germline V gene, CDR1 is MNHEY and CDR2 is SVGEGT. This CDR3 spans 16 amino acids.

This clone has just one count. The CDR3 reads CASRRPPGDEQFF. The CDR3 nucleotides read TGTGCCAGCAGGCGGCCCCCCGGCGATGAGCAGTTCTTC. The chain links TRBV12-3 or TRBV12-4 to TRBJ2-1, with no clear D. This CDR3 has 13 amino acids. Between the trimmed V and J ends, which lost 6 bases and 8 bases, there was a span of 14 bases.

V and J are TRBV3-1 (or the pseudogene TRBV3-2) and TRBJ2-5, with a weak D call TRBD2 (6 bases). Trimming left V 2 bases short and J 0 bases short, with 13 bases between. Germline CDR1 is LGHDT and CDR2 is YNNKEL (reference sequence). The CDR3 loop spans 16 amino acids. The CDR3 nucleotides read TGTGCCAGCAGCCAAAACCCTAGCGCGTACCAAGAGACCCAGTACTTC. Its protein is CASSQNPSAYQETQYF.

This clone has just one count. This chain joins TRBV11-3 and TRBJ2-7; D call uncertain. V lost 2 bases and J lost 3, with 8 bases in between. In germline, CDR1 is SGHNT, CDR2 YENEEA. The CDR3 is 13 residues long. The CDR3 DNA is TGTGCCAGCAGCTTATTACCCGGCTACGAGCAGTACTTC. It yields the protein CASSLLPGYEQYF.

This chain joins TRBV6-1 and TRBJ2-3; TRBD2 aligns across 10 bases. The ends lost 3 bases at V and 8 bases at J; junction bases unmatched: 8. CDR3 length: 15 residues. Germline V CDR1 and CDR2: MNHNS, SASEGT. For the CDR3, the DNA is TGTGCCAGCAGTGAGGGGGCTAGCGGGAGTGGTACGCAGTATTTT. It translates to CASSEGASGSGTQYF.

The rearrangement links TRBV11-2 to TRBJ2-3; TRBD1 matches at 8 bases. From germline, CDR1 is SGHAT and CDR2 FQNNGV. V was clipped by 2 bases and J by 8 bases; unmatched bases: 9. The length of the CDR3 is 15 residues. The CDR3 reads CASSLRTGQQGTQYF. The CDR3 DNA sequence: TGTGCCAGCAGCTTACGGACAGGGCAGCAGGGTACGCAGTATTTT.

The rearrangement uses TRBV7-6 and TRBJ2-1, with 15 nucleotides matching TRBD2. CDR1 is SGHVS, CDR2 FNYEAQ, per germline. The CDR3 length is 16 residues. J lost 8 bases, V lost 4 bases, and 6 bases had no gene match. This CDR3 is CASSWTSGREIHEQFF. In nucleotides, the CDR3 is TGTGCCAGCAGCTGGACTAGCGGGAGGGAGATCCATGAGCAGTTCTTC.

CDR3 DNA sequence: TGTGCCAGCAGACCACGACTAGCGGGAGAAAGCTACGAGCAGTACTTC. Amino acids: CASRPRLAGESYEQYF. The gene calls are TRBV6-6 and TRBJ2-7; 12 nucleotides line up with TRBD2. The V gene's germline CDR1 is MNHNY and CDR2 SVGAGI (reference sequence). Trimming at V came to 6 bases and at J to 3 bases, leaving 9 bases not matched to a gene. CDR3 size: 16 residues.

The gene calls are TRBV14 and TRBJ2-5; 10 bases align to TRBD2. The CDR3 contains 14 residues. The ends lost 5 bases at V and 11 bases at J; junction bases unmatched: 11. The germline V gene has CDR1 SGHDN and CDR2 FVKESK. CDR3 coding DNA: TGTGCCAGCAGCTCGACTAGCGGGCGTGCGGCGCAGTACTTC. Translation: CASSSTSGRAAQYF.

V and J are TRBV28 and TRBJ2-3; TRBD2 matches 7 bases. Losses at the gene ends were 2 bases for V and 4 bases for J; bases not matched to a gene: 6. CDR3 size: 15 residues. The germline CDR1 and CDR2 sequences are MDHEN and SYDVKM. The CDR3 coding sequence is TGTGCCAGCAGTTTAGGACTAGAGGTCGCAGATACGCAGTATTTT. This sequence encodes CASSLGLEVADTQYF.

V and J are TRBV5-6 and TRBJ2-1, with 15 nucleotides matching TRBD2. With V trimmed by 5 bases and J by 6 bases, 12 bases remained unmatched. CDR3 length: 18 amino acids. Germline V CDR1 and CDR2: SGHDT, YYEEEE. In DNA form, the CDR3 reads TGTGCCAGCAGACCGGGACTAGCGGGGGGCCGGCCGATCAATGAGCAGTTCTTC. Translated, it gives CASRPGLAGGRPINEQFF.

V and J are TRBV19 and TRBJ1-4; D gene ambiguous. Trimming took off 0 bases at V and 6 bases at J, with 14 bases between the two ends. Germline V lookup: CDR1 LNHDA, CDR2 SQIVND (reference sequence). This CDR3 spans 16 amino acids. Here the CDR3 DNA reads TGTGCCAGTAGTATAGATCGAAGACGCCGGGATGAAAAACTGTTTTTT. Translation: CASSIDRRRRDEKLFF.

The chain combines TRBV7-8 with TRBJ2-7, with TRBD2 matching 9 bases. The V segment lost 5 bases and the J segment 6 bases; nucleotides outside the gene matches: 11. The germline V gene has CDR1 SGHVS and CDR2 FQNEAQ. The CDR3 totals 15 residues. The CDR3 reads CASSSQGLAYGEQYF. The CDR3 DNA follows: TGTGCCAGCAGCAGCCAGGGACTAGCTTATGGCGAGCAGTACTTC. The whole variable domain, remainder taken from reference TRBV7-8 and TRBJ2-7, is GAGVSQSPRYKVAKRGQDVALRCDPISGHVSLFWYQQALGQGPEFLTYFQNEAQLDKSGLPSDRFFAERPEGSVSTLKIQRTQQEDSAVYLCASSSQGLAYGEQYFGPGTRLTVT.

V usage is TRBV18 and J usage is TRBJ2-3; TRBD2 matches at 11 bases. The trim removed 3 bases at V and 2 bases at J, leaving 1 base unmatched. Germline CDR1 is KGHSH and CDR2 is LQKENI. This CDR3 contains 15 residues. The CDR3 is CASSPTSGNTDTQYF. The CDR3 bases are TGTGCCAGCTCACCGACTAGCGGGAACACAGATACGCAGTATTTT.

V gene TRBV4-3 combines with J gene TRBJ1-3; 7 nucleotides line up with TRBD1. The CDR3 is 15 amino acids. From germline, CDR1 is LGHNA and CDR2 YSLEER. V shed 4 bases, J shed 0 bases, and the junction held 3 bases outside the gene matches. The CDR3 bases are TGCGCCAGCAGCCCGGACAGGAGCTCTGGAAACACCATATATTTT. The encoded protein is CASSPDRSSGNTIYF.

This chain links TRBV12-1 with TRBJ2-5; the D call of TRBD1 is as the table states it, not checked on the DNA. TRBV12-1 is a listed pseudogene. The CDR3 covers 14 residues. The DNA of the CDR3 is TGTGCCAGCAGCCCGGGACAGGGGTATGAGACCCAGTACTTC. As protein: CASSPGQGYETQYF.

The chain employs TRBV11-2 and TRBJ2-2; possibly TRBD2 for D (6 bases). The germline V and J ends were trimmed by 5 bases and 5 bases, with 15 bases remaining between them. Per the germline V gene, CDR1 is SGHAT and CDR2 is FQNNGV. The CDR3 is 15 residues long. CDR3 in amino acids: CASSPRGLQTGELFF. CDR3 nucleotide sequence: TGTGCCAGCAGCCCTAGGGGACTCCAAACCGGGGAGCTGTTTTTT. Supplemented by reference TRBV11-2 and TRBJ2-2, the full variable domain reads EAGVAQSPRYKIIEKRQSVAFWCNPISGHATLYWYQQILGQGPKLLIQFQNNGVVDDSQLPKDRFSAERLKGVDSTLKIQPAKLEDSAVYLCASSPRGLQTGELFFGEGSRLTVL.

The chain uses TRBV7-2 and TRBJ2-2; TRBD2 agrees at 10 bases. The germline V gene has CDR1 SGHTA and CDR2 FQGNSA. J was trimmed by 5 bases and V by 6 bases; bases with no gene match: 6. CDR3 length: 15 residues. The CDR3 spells CASSPQTSGTGELFF. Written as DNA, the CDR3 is TGTGCCAGCAGTCCACAGACTAGCGGGACCGGGGAGCTGTTTTTT.

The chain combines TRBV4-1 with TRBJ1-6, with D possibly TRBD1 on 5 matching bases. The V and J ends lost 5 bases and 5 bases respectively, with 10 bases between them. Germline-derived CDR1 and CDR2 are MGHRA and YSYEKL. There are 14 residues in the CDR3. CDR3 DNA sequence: TGCGCCAGCAGCATGGGACTTAATAATTCACCCCTCCACTTT. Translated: CASSMGLNNSPLHF.

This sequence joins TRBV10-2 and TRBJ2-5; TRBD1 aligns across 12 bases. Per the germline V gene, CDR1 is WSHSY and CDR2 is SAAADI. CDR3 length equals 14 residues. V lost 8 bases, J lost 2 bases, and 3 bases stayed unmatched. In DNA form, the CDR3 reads TGCGCCAGCCGGGACAGGGGGCGGCAAGAGACCCAGTACTTC. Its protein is CASRDRGRQETQYF.